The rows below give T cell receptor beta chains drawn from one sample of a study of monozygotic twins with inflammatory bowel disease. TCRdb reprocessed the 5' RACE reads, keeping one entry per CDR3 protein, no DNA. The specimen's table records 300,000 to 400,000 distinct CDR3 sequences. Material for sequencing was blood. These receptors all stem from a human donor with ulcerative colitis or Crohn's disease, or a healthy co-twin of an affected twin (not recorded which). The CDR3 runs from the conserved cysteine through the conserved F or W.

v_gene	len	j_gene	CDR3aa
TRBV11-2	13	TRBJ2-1	CASSLAPGLAQFF
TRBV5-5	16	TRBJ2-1	CASSLEGISSYNEQFF
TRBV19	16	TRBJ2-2	CASCSLGGIYTGELFF
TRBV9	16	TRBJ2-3	CASSVAGSLSTDTQYF
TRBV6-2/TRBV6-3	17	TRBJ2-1	CASSYFWGIRAPNEQFF
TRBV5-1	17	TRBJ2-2	CASSLYGDSPNTGELFF
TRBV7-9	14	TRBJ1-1	CASSLQGDRTEAFF
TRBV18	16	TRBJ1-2	CASSPNLDRVNYGYTF
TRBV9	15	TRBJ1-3	CASSAARASGNTIYF
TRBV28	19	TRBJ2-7	CASSTPGTGLFPGSYEQYF
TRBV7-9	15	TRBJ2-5	CASSLGTLPQETQYF
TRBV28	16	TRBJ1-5	CASSFSPASGNQPQHF
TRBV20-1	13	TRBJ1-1	CSARQALATEAFF
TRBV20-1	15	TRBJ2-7	CSARQKDRGGYEQYF